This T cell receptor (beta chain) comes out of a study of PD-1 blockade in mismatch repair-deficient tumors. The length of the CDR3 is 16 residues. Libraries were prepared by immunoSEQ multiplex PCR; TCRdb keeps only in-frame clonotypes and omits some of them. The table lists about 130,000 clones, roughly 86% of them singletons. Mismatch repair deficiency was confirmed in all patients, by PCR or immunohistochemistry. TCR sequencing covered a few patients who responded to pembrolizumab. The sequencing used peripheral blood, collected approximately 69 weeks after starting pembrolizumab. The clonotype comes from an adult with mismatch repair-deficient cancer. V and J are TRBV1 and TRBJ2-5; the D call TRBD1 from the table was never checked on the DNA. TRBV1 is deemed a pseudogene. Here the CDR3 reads CTSSHHLLDREETQYF. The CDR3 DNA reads TGCACCAGCAGCCATCACCTTCTGGACAGGGAAGAGACCCAGTACTTC.